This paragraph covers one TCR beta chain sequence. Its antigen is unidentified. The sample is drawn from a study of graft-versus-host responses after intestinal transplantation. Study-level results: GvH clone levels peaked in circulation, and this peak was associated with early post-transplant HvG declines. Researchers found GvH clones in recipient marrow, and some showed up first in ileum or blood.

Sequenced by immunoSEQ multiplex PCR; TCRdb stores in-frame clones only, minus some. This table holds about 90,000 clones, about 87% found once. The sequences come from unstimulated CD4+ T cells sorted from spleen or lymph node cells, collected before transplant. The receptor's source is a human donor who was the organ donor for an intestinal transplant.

The CDR3 region is CASSLEEGSTIYF. As DNA, the CDR3 is TGTGCCAGCAGCTTAGAGGAGGGGTCCACCATATATTTT. This rearrangement joins TRBV7-6 to TRBJ1-3; the D gene is possibly TRBD1 (5 bases). Germline V gene lookup returns CDR1 SGHVS and CDR2 FNYEAQ. The ends were cut back, 1 base at V and 9 bases at J, with 10 bases in the middle. The CDR3 spans 13 residues.